These 30 T cell receptor beta chains came from one sample sequenced in a study of neurological immune-mediated disorders. TCRdb re-analysed the 5' RACE reads in MiXCR, keeping a single row per CDR3 protein. The table shows about 19,000 distinct CDR3 sequences, with approximately 6.8% occurring only once. Source material: CD8+ T cells from blood. These receptors were collected from a woman in her twenties or thirties with HTLV-1-associated myelopathy (HAM/TSP).

This clonotype has at least ten counts. This chain links TRBV7-2 with TRBJ1-2, with D uncertain. The ends were cut back, 0 bases at V and 6 bases at J, with 14 bases in the middle. From germline, CDR1 is SGHTA and CDR2 FQGNSA. The CDR3 is made up of 15 amino acids. In DNA, the CDR3 is TGTGCCAGCAGCTTAGCAGGAGGATACGGAGATGGCTACACCTTC. It is translated as CASSLAGGYGDGYTF.

This clonotype was seen repeatedly, ten times or more. The chain has TRBV2 and TRBJ1-1; D call uncertain. This CDR3 is 13 amino acids long. The germline gives CDR1 SNHLY, CDR2 FYNNEI. The ends were cut back, 2 bases at V and 5 bases at J, with 9 bases in the middle. The CDR3 DNA reads as TGTGCCAGCAGTGAATCCTTCGGGACTGAAGCTTTCTTT. It translates to CASSESFGTEAFF.

There are many counts of this clonotype. The gene calls are TRBV6-2 or TRBV6-3 and TRBJ2-2; TRBD2 matches at 10 bases. There are 15 residues in the CDR3. Per the germline V gene, CDR1 is MNHEY and CDR2 is SVGEGT. V shed 6 bases and J 1 base; nucleotides not matched to a gene: 2. In DNA form, the CDR3 reads TGTGCCAGCAGCCGGACTAGCGGGAACACCGGGGAGCTGTTTTTT. Amino acids: CASSRTSGNTGELFF.

This clonotype showed up many times. CDR3 sequence: CASSQRWTGLTGELFF. As DNA, the CDR3 is TGTGCCAGCAGCCAACGATGGACAGGGCTCACCGGGGAGCTGTTTTTT. V usage is TRBV14 and J usage is TRBJ2-2, with 8 bases identical to TRBD1. Germline-derived CDR1 and CDR2 are SGHDN and FVKESK. Trimming took 2 bases from V and 4 from J; bases not matched to a gene: 6. This CDR3 spans 16 amino acids.

In its sample, this clonotype was seen a few times. This sequence joins TRBV19 and TRBJ1-5; 10 bases match TRBD1. Germline loops: CDR1 LNHDA, CDR2 SQIVND (reference sequence). V dropped 5 bases and J dropped 6; count of bases not matched to a gene: 10. The length of the CDR3 is 16 residues. The DNA for the CDR3 is TGTGCCAGTAGTCCGGGACAGGGGAAGAGGGGTCAGCCCCAGCATTTT. Its protein product is CASSPGQGKRGQPQHF.

Regarding this clonotype: A single base separates this from a much larger clone, so it may be a read error. V is TRBV7-8 and J is TRBJ2-7, with D perhaps assigned TRBD1 or TRBD2 (5 bases each). The V and J ends lost 5 bases and 6 bases respectively, with 14 bases between them. Germline CDR1 reads SGHVS; CDR2 reads FQNEAQ. The length of the CDR3 is 13 residues. CDR3 sequence: CASSHRGVREQYF. The CDR3 DNA reads TGTGCCAGCAGCCACAGAGGGGTGCGCGAGCAGTACTTC.

About this clonotype itself: One end of the junction does not line up with germline, which may come from a read error. This chain uses TRBV5-1 with TRBJ2-5; TRBD2 might be the D (6 bases). This CDR3 is built from 12 residues. The V gene's germline CDR1 is SGHRS and CDR2 YFSETQ. The CDR3 DNA reads TGCTCCAGCAGGGAGGACCAAGAGACCCAGTACTTC. Its translation: CSSREDQETQYF.

Ten or more counts support this clonotype. DNA of the CDR3: TGTGCCAGCAGCTCGACTAACTCCTACGAGCAGTACTTC. It yields the protein CASSSTNSYEQYF. The genes are TRBV7-6 and TRBJ2-7; D perhaps matches TRBD2 (5 bases). Per germline, CDR1 SGHVS and CDR2 FNYEAQ. The CDR3 runs to 13 residues. Trimming took 4 bases from V and 0 from J, leaving 7 bases between them.

This clonotype came up many times. The J gene is TRBJ1-1, the V gene TRBV5-1, with D possibly matching TRBD1 (6 bases). Germline V gene sequence: CDR1 SGHRS, CDR2 YFSETQ. Trimming took 3 bases from V and 6 from J, leaving 15 bases between them. The length of the CDR3 is 14 residues. Written as DNA, the CDR3 is TGCGCCAGCAGCTCCATAGTTGGGGGGCCTGAAGCTTTCTTT. Its protein is CASSSIVGGPEAFF.

In this sample, this clonotype turned up many times. The chain has TRBV6-2 or TRBV6-3 and TRBJ2-5; D not certain. Trimming left V 2 bases short and J 5 bases short, with 3 bases between. Germline CDR1 and CDR2: MNHEY and SVGEGT. The CDR3 totals 11 residues. The CDR3 DNA reads TGTGCCAGCAGTTACCCGGAGACCCAGTACTTC. Its protein product is CASSYPETQYF.

The chain employs TRBV6-4 and TRBJ2-6; the D is unclear. Between the trimmed V and J ends, which lost 0 bases and 4 bases, there was a span of 1 base. The CDR3 is made up of 13 amino acids. Germline values: CDR1 MRHNA, CDR2 SNTAGT. DNA for the CDR3: TGTGCCAGCAGTGACTCCGGGGCCAACGTCCTGACTTTC. This sequence encodes CASSDSGANVLTF.

This clonotype was detected ten times or more. The CDR3 DNA sequence: TGCGCCAGCAGCTTGGGTGAGACAAGGAACACCGGGGAGCTGTTTTTT. This sequence encodes CASSLGETRNTGELFF. V is TRBV5-1 and J is TRBJ2-2; D gene ambiguous. Trimming removed 0 bases at V and 1 base at J, with 10 bases between. Germline CDR1 is SGHRS and CDR2 is YFSETQ. There are 16 residues in the CDR3. The full variable domain, its missing parts supplied by reference TRBV5-1 and TRBJ2-2, is KAGVTQTPRYLIKTRGQQVTLSCSPISGHRSVSWYQQTPGQGLQFLFEYFSETQRNKGNFPGRFSGRQFSNSRSEMNVSTLELGDSALYLCASSLGETRNTGELFFGEGSRLTVL.

This chain connects TRBV23-1 to TRBJ2-3, with 7 nucleotides matching TRBD2. TRBV23-1 is an ORF for which the function is uncertain. J gave up 2 bases and V 4 bases, and 6 bases lay outside the gene matches. The CDR3 consists of 15 residues. This CDR3 is CASSPRRGNTDTQYF. In nucleotides, the CDR3 is TGCGCCAGCAGTCCTCGGCGGGGGAACACAGATACGCAGTATTTT.

Many counts were recorded for this clonotype. The rearrangement uses TRBV20-1 and TRBJ2-1, with TRBD2 matching 12 bases. Trimming cost V 6 bases and J 5 bases; bases outside gene matches: 17. This CDR3 contains 18 residues. The germline gives CDR1 DFQATT, CDR2 SNEGSKA (reference sequence). CDR3 DNA sequence: TGCAGTGCAGCCCCTAGCGGGGGGGCCTCATGGATTAACAATGAGCAGTTCTTC. Encoded protein: CSAAPSGGASWINNEQFF.

Ten or more counts support this clonotype. This chain uses TRBV5-6 with TRBJ1-5; 8 bases align to TRBD1. The CDR3 has 14 amino acids. Unmatched junction bases numbered 3, after V lost 2 bases and J lost 5 bases. Germline CDR1 is SGHDT and CDR2 is YYEEEE. This CDR3 reads CASSFGQGHQPQHF. CDR3 in DNA: TGTGCCAGCAGCTTCGGACAGGGCCATCAGCCCCAGCATTTT.

This clonotype appeared many times. This sequence joins TRBV6-5 and TRBJ2-3; D remains unclear. Germline lookup yields CDR1 MNHEY and CDR2 SVGAGI. This CDR3 spans 15 amino acids. The germline V and J ends were trimmed by 2 bases and 6 bases, with 15 bases remaining between them. CDR3 coding DNA: TGTGCCAGCAGTTACACGGAGCTCAGGCGGGATACGCAGTATTTT. Its protein product is CASSYTELRRDTQYF.

This clonotype was counted many times. The chain couples TRBV29-1 to TRBJ2-7; 8 positions agree with TRBD1. J lost 0 bases, V lost 4 bases, and 2 bases had no gene match. This CDR3 spans 13 amino acids. CDR1 is SQVTM and CDR2 is ANQGSEA in the germline V gene. The CDR3 bases are TGCAGCGTTGGACAGGGGTTCTCCTACGAGCAGTACTTC. Translation: CSVGQGFSYEQYF.

This clonotype showed up many times. The chain is built from TRBV15 and TRBJ1-1; no firm D call. V lost 0 bases, J lost 0 bases, and 5 bases lay in between. This CDR3 is built from 14 residues. Germline CDR1 and CDR2: LNHNV and YYDKDF (reference sequence). The CDR3 here is CATSRDEMNTEAFF. The DNA of the CDR3 is TGTGCCACCAGCAGAGATGAAATGAACACTGAAGCTTTCTTT. The whole variable domain, filled in from reference TRBV15 and TRBJ1-1, reads DAMVIQNPRYQVTQFGKPVTLSCSQTLNHNVMYWYQQKSSQAPKLLFHYYDKDFNNEADTPDNFQSRRPNTSFCFLDIRSPGLGDTAMYLCATSRDEMNTEAFFGQGTRLTVV.

This clonotype was observed at least ten times. This rearrangement joins TRBV20-1 to TRBJ1-1, with TRBD1 as a possible D gene (5 bases). CDR1 is DFQATT, CDR2 SNEGSKA, per germline (reference sequence). The CDR3 runs to 13 residues. Between the trimmed V and J ends, which lost 3 bases and 4 bases, there was a span of 12 bases. This CDR3 is CSASQGEVTEAFF. As DNA, the CDR3 is TGCAGTGCTAGTCAAGGGGAGGTCACTGAAGCTTTCTTT.

The table lists this clonotype with many counts. The V and J genes are TRBV29-1 and TRBJ2-2; 7 bases line up with TRBD2. Germline CDR1 is SQVTM and CDR2 is ANQGSEA. Trimming took 7 bases from V and 1 from J; bases not matched to a gene: 0. The CDR3 spans 12 residues. CDR3 region: CSERENTGELFF. CDR3 DNA: TGCAGCGAGCGGGAGAACACCGGGGAGCTGTTTTTT.

This clonotype was counted ten times or more. The chain recombines TRBV2 with TRBJ1-1; no definite D call. The ends were cut back, 3 bases at V and 3 bases at J, with 11 bases in the middle. Germline values: CDR1 SNHLY, CDR2 FYNNEI. The CDR3 runs to 14 residues. For the CDR3, the DNA is TGTGCCAGCAGTGATGCTTCGGATGACACTGAAGCTTTCTTT. Its translation is CASSDASDDTEAFF. Using reference TRBV2 and TRBJ1-1 for the parts outside the CDR3, the full variable domain is EPEVTQTPSHQVTQMGQEVILRCVPISNHLYFYWYRQILGQKVEFLVSFYNNEISEKSEIFDDQFSVERPDGSNFTLKIRSTKLEDSAMYFCASSDASDDTEAFFGQGTRLTVV.

This clonotype was picked up many times. The chain has TRBV5-6 and TRBJ1-1, with TRBD1 as a possible D gene (6 bases). Trimming stripped 2 bases from V and 0 bases from J, with 17 bases between. Per the germline V gene, CDR1 is SGHDT and CDR2 is YYEEEE. The CDR3 consists of 17 residues. The DNA of the CDR3 is TGTGCCAGCAGCTTACAGGGCGGTGATTCTATGAACACTGAAGCTTTCTTT. Translating gives CASSLQGGDSMNTEAFF.

This clonotype was seen ten or more times. The V gene is TRBV12-3 or TRBV12-4, the J gene TRBJ1-4; D is perhaps TRBD1 (5 bases). This CDR3 contains 15 residues. V was clipped by 2 bases and J by 6 bases, with 13 bases between them. The CDR3 is CASSLRRARYEKLFF. For the CDR3, the DNA is TGTGCCAGCAGTTTACGCAGGGCACGGTATGAAAAACTGTTTTTT.

In this sample, this clonotype turned up many times. The CDR3 loop is CASSDGLAGGIHTDTQYF. CDR3 in DNA: TGCGCCAGCAGCGATGGACTAGCGGGGGGGATCCACACAGATACGCAGTATTTT. The chain couples TRBV5-1 to TRBJ2-3, with 15 bases that match TRBD2. CDR1 and CDR2 from the germline V gene are SGHRS and YFSETQ. This CDR3 has 18 amino acids. V shed 4 bases and J 2 bases; nucleotides not matched to a gene: 8.

This clonotype was detected many times. This rearrangement joins TRBV25-1 to TRBJ1-2; D gene uncertain. This CDR3 has 14 amino acids. The germline gives CDR1 MGHDK, CDR2 SYGVNS. The V end lost 1 base, the J end lost 0 bases, and 6 bases lay between the germline ends. The CDR3 protein is CASSEWAANYGYTF. CDR3 coding DNA: TGTGCCAGCAGTGAATGGGCAGCTAACTATGGCTACACCTTC.

This clonotype occurred many times. The chain has TRBV5-1 and TRBJ1-1; TRBD1 is a possible D gene (6 bases). The germline V gene encodes CDR1 SGHRS and CDR2 YFSETQ. The CDR3 has 14 residues. The V and J ends lost 0 bases and 9 bases respectively, with 15 bases between them. CDR3 bases: TGCGCCAGCAGCTTGGGGGACAAGGGGCCTCAAGCTTTCTTT. Protein product: CASSLGDKGPQAFF.

This clonotype was counted at least ten times. The chain has TRBV7-2 and TRBJ1-5; D possibly corresponds to TRBD1 (5 bases). The V gene lost 3 bases and the J gene lost 6 bases, with 15 bases spanning the gap. The CDR3 is 15 amino acids. Germline V gene lookup returns CDR1 SGHTA and CDR2 FQGNSA. The CDR3 is CASSFRKTGGQPQHF. The CDR3 DNA reads TGTGCCAGCAGCTTCAGAAAAACCGGGGGTCAGCCCCAGCATTTT.

This clonotype was seen ten or more times. The rearrangement links TRBV3-1 to TRBJ2-7; 7 bases fit TRBD1. The germline V gene encodes CDR1 LGHDT and CDR2 YNNKEL (reference sequence). With V trimmed by 4 bases and J by 6 bases, 9 bases remained unmatched. CDR3 size: 14 residues. CDR3 bases: TGTGCCAGCAGCCCCCGCCAGGGGGAAGCCGAGCAGTACTTC. It is translated as CASSPRQGEAEQYF.

This clonotype was detected ten times or more. This chain joins TRBV29-1 and TRBJ1-2, with a tentative D call TRBD1 (5 bases). The CDR3 spans 13 residues. V dropped 4 bases and J dropped 8 bases, with 17 bases sitting between them. CDR1 is SQVTM, CDR2 ANQGSEA, per germline. As DNA, the CDR3 is TGCAGCGTTGTCCCGACGAGGGGATCCGGCTACACCTTC. This encodes CSVVPTRGSGYTF.

This chain joins TRBV30 and TRBJ2-7; TRBD1 aligns across 10 bases. Per the germline V gene, CDR1 is GTSNPN and CDR2 is SVGIG (reference sequence). The junction had 5 bases not matched to a gene; V was cut back by 1 base and J by 5 bases. This CDR3 contains 14 residues. The CDR3 sequence: CAWSGGTGVDEQYF. CDR3 sequence (DNA): TGTGCCTGGAGTGGGGGGACAGGGGTTGACGAGCAGTACTTC.